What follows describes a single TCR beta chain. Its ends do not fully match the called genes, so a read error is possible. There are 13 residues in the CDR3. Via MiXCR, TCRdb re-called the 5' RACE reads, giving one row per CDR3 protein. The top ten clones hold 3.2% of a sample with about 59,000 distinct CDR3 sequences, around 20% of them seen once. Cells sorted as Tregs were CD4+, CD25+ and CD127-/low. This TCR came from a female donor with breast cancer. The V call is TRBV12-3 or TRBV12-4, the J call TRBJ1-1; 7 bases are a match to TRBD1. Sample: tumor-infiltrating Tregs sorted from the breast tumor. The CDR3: CASGFKGAAEAFF. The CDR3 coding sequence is TGTGCCAGCGGTTTTAAGGGGGCCGCTGAAGCTTTCTTT.